A selection of T cell receptor beta chains follows, all from one sample in a study of cytomegalovirus exposure and HLA in healthy donors. Some clones are missing from TCRdb's copy, which holds only in-frame ones; the method was immunoSEQ multiplex PCR. The data show under 110,000 clones, about 64% seen once. Sequenced input: PBMCs. These TCRs come from a female donor in good health and CMV-seronegative. Both conserved end residues are part of each CDR3.

TRBV9 17 CASSVGISGIAYNEQFF
TRBV4-1 12 CASSHPLNEQFF
TRBV27 14 CASSRTAGQGEQYF
TRBV6-1 15 CASSGSTGRNQPQHF
TRBV28 16 CASSLTGGDGQETQYF
TRBV20-1 11 CSARYTGKLFF
TRBV5-8 17 CASSTGLAGGPFNEQFF
TRBV2 16 CASSDPAGEVRNEQFF
TRBV5-1 19 CASSLGASGRVLAKNIQYF
TRBV10-1 12 CASRQNTGELFF
TRBV7-9 16 CASSSPVGGSNSPLHF
TRBV21-1 17 CASPTTLQEPSNYGYTF
TRBV28 13 CASSPGQGRTQYF
TRBV11-3 17 CASSLGTSGIAKNIQYF
TRBV5-6 15 CASSWGQGSGNTIYF
TRBV28 15 CASSDQTGIGYEQYF
TRBV4-1 15 CASSARLDGAYEQYF
TRBV10-3 13 CANGITNTGELFF
TRBV5-1 15 CASSLTGNVEEKLFF
TRBV7-2 14 CASSSGTGGGEQYF
TRBV11-2 15 CASSPRARGVNEQFF
TRBV19 19 CASSLVVSSTEHSGNTIYF
TRBV5-5 13 CASSLAAGAGYTF
TRBV7-8 18 CASSLVDEDRTGTDTQYF
TRBV27 15 CASSFTGRHTDTQYF
TRBV6-5 14 CASSYRYGRYEQYF
TRBV18 17 CASSPAGAGTGGSEQYF
TRBV4-1 17 CASSQGRQGRLNTEAFF
TRBV7-7 14 CASSLSRNTGELFF
TRBV4-3 17 CASSQDLSGRGSDTQYF
TRBV9 18 CASSVDDLAGGGQETQYF
TRBV6-5 15 CASSMTGSTNEKLFF
TRBV18 14 CASSPRTSQETQYF
TRBV6-6 16 CASSLGTSGSTDTQYF
TRBV5-1 15 CASSIYAPGANVLTF
TRBV30 10 CAWAETEAFF
TRBV18 15 CASSPLVPSGNTIYF
TRBV7-9 18 CASSHQGLGSRGRGGYTF
TRBV7-9 14 CASSPGQYQETQYF
TRBV7-6 13 CASSLGRQGEQYF
TRBV5-1 15 CASSLDQGPAEKLFF